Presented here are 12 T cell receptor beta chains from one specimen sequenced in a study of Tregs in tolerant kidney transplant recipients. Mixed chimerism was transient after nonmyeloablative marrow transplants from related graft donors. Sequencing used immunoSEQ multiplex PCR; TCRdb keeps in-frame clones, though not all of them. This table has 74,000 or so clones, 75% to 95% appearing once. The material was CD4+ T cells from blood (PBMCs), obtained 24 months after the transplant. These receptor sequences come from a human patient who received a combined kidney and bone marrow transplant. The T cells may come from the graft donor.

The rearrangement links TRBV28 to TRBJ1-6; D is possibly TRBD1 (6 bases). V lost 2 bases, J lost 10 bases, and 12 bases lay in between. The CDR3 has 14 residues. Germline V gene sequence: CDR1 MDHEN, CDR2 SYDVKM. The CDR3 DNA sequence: TGTGCCAGCAGTTTAGTAGGGGGTGGGTCACCCCTCCACTTT. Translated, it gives CASSLVGGGSPLHF.

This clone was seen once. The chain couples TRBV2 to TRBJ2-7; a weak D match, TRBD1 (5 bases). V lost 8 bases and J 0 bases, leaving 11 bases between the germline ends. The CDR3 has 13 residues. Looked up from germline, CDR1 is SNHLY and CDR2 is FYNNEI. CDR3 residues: CASDRRASYEQYF. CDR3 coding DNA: TGTGCCAGCGATCGCAGGGCCTCCTACGAGCAGTACTTC.

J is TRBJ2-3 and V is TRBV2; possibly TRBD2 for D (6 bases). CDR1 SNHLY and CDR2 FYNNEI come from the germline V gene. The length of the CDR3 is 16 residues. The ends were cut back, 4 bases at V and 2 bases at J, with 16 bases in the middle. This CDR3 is CASSVGGTQFTDTQYF. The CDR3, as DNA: TGTGCCAGCAGTGTAGGCGGGACCCAATTCACAGATACGCAGTATTTT.

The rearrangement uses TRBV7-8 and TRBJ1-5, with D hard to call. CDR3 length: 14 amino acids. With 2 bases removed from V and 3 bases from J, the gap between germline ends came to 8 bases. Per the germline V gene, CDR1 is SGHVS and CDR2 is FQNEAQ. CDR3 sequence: CASSLNINNQPQHF. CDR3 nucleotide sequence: TGTGCCAGCAGCTTAAACATAAACAATCAGCCCCAGCATTTT.

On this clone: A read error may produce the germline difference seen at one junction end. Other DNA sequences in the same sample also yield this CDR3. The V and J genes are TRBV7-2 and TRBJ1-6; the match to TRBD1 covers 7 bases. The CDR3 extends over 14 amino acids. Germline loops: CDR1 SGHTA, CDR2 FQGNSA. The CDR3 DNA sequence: TGTGCCAGCAGGCGACAGGGAGGCAATTCCCCCCTCCACTTT. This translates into CASRRQGGNSPLHF.

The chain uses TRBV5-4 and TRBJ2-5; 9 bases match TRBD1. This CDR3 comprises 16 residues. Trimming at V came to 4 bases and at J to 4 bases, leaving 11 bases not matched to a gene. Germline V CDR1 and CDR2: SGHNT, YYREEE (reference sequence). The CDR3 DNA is TGTGCCAGCAGCAACAAACTCCGGGACAGGGCAGAGACCCAGTACTTC. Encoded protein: CASSNKLRDRAETQYF.

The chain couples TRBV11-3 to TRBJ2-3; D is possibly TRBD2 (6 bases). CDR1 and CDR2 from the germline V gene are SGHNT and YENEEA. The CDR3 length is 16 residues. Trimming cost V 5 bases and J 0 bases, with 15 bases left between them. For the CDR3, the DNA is TGTGCCAGCAGCCGAACACTGGGGGGAAGCACAGATACGCAGTATTTT. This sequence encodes CASSRTLGGSTDTQYF.

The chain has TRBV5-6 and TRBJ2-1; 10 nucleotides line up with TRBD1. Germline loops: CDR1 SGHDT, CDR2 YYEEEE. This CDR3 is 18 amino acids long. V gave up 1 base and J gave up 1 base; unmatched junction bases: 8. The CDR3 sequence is CASSLSWDRGSSYNEQFF. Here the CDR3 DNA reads TGTGCCAGCAGCTTGAGCTGGGACAGGGGATCGTCCTACAATGAGCAGTTCTTC.

As DNA, the CDR3 is TGCGCCAGCAGCTTGGCCCCCCTAGGACAGGGGGCGGGCGGGGAGCTGTTTTTT. Its protein is CASSLAPLGQGAGGELFF. The rearrangement joins TRBV5-1 to TRBJ2-2; TRBD1 agrees at 11 bases. The CDR3 spans 18 residues. J was trimmed by 7 bases and V by 0 bases; bases with no gene match: 11. Germline loops: CDR1 SGHRS, CDR2 YFSETQ. Using reference TRBV5-1 and TRBJ2-2 for the parts outside the CDR3, the full variable domain is KAGVTQTPRYLIKTRGQQVTLSCSPISGHRSVSWYQQTPGQGLQFLFEYFSETQRNKGNFPGRFSGRQFSNSRSEMNVSTLELGDSALYLCASSLAPLGQGAGGELFFGEGSRLTVL.

The CDR3 here is CASSPRSSTDTQYF. The CDR3 coding sequence is TGTGCCAGCAGCCCCAGATCTAGCACAGATACGCAGTATTTT. The chain recombines TRBV9 with TRBJ2-3; D call uncertain. V was trimmed by 4 bases and J by 0 bases, leaving 9 bases between them. Per the germline V gene, CDR1 is SGDLS and CDR2 is YYNGEE. The CDR3 has 14 residues.

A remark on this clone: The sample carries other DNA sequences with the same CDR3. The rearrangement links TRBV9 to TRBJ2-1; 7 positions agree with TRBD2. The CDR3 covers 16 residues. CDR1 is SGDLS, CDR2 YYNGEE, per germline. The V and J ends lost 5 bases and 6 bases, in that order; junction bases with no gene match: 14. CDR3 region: CASSYWGGLTGNEQFF. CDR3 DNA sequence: TGTGCCAGCAGTTATTGGGGGGGACTCACGGGCAATGAGCAGTTCTTC.

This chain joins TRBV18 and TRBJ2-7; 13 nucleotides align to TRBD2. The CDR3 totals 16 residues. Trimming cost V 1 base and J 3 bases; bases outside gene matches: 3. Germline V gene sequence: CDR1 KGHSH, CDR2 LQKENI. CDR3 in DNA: TGTGCCAGCTCACCACAACTAGCGGGGGGGAACTACGAGCAGTACTTC. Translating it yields CASSPQLAGGNYEQYF.